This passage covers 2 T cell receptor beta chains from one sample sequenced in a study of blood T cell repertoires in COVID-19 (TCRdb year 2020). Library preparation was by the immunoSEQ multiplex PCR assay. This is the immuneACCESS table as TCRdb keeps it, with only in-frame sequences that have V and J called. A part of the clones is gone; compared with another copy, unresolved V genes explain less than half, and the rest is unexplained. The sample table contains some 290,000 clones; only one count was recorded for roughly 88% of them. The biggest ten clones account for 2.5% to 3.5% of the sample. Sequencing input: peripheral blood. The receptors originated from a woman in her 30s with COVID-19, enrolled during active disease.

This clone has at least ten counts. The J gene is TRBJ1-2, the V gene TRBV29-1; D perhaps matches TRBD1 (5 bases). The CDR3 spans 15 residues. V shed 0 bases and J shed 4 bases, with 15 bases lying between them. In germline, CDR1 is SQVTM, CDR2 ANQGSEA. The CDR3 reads CSVEDGHQGLYGYTF. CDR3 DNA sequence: TGCAGCGTTGAAGACGGGCATCAGGGCCTCTATGGCTACACCTTC.

The CDR3 DNA reads TGTGCCAGCAGTTCACTAGCGTTCTCCTACAATGAGCAGTTCTTC. Translating it yields CASSSLAFSYNEQFF. The chain couples TRBV27 to TRBJ2-1, with 7 bases aligning to TRBD2. The CDR3 covers 15 residues. The V gene's germline CDR1 is MNHEY and CDR2 SMNVEV (reference sequence). Losses at the gene ends were 4 bases for V and 0 bases for J; bases not matched to a gene: 3.